The clone carrying this T cell receptor (beta chain) was seen only once. The CDR3 runs 13 residues. The J segment lost 9 bases and the V segment lost 2 bases, leaving 4 bases of the junction unmatched. From germline, CDR1 is SQVTM and CDR2 ANQGSEA. The sample originates from a study of cytotoxic CD8 clonotypes in ibrutinib-treated CLL. TCRdb's copy holds only in-frame clones and misses some; the assay was immunoSEQ multiplex PCR. Here the sample spans some 140,000 clones, 75% to 85% being singletons. This TCR was sampled from a human donor with chronic lymphocytic leukemia. The source was PBMCs, collected after 12 months of ibrutinib treatment. This chain joins TRBV29-1 and TRBJ1-2, with TRBD1 matching over 12 bases. CDR3 nucleotides: TGCAGCGTTGAAAGGGGGACAGGGGGCAGCTACACCTTC. Its translation: CSVERGTGGSYTF.